The 7 T cell receptor beta chains in this list originate from one sample, sequenced in a study of T-cell memory formation after mild COVID-19 (dated by TCRdb to about 2021). The library came from 5' RACE. The sample was run on an Illumina NovaSeq 6000. Through fastp at Q25 and MiXCR, TCRdb rebuilt clones from the public reads, retaining in-frame beta chains. Rows matching on CDR3 protein sequence are summarized as one entry with the most common DNA and genes. Within this sample are about 210,000 distinct CDR3 sequences, with roughly 30% of them counted one time only. Of the sample, about an eighth is held by the ten largest clones. Sequences were obtained from PBMCs or a T cell subset sorted from them (not recorded which). The receptors here all came from an adult woman who had mild COVID-19 (a few samples of this study predate the infection). The sample titles of this study are shuffled in the database, so cell type and time point are left out; the donor was told from shared clones.

The genes are TRBV20-1 and TRBJ1-3; D not resolved. Germline CDR1 DFQATT, CDR2 SNEGSKA (reference sequence). V was shortened by 4 bases and J by 2 bases, with 6 bases between the two germline ends. This CDR3 spans 12 amino acids. The CDR3 DNA follows: TGCAGTGCTACAGATCCTGGAAACACCATATATTTT. Amino acid sequence: CSATDPGNTIYF.

This clonotype was seen a handful of times. CDR3 region: CASSVGGGGIVDTDTQYF. The CDR3 DNA sequence: TGTGCCAGCAGCGTAGGCGGCGGGGGGATTGTCGACACAGATACGCAGTATTTT. V gene TRBV9 combines with J gene TRBJ2-3; 8 positions match TRBD2. In germline, CDR1 is SGDLS, CDR2 YYNGEE. This CDR3 has 18 residues. Trimming took 0 bases from V and 2 from J; bases not matched to a gene: 11.

This clonotype was counted only a few times. The chain couples TRBV29-1 to TRBJ2-7; 8 bases align to TRBD1. Germline V CDR1 and CDR2: SQVTM, ANQGSEA. This CDR3 is built from 15 residues. V shed 6 bases and J 3 bases; nucleotides not matched to a gene: 13. CDR3: CSVLGTGDQLYEQYF. The CDR3 nucleotides are TGCAGCGTCCTCGGGACAGGAGACCAACTCTACGAGCAGTACTTC.

This clonotype has just a few counts. Germline and junction disagree at one end, which may indicate a read error. V is TRBV7-9 and J is TRBJ2-1; no definite D call. The CDR3 spans 12 residues. Per the germline V gene, CDR1 is SEHNR and CDR2 is FQNEAQ (reference sequence). CDR3 DNA: TGTTCCAGCACCGTTAGTAACGGAGAGCAGTTCTTC. Amino acids: CSSTVSNGEQFF.

The table lists this clonotype with a few counts. This chain uses TRBV6-6 with TRBJ2-1, with D possibly being TRBD1 (5 bases). CDR1 is MNHNY and CDR2 is SVGAGI in the germline V gene (reference sequence). This CDR3 comprises 17 residues. Trimming left V 7 bases short and J 2 bases short, with 21 bases between. The CDR3 spells CASTKTQTVLAYNEQFF. As DNA, the CDR3 is TGTGCCAGCACCAAAACACAGACAGTGCTCGCCTACAATGAGCAGTTCTTC.

CDR3 in DNA: TGCGCCAGCAGCTTCCCCGACAGGGGGCACTCAGATACGCAGTATTTT. It is translated as CASSFPDRGHSDTQYF. The chain employs TRBV5-1 and TRBJ2-3; 10 nucleotides agree with TRBD1. This CDR3 comprises 16 residues. CDR1 and CDR2 (germline): SGHRS, YFSETQ. V trimming: 2 bases; J trimming: 4 bases; junction bases outside the gene matches: 7.

The rearrangement joins TRBV6-2 or TRBV6-3 to TRBJ1-1; 9 nucleotides agree with TRBD1. Germline CDR1 and CDR2: MNHEY and SVGEGT. Trimming cost V 6 bases and J 4 bases; bases outside gene matches: 9. The CDR3 has 15 residues. For the CDR3, the DNA is TGTGCCAGCAGCCCCGGGACAGGGTTGTTCACTGAAGCTTTCTTT. This encodes CASSPGTGLFTEAFF.